Each of the 28 T cell receptor beta chains below was sequenced from the same sample in a study of blood T cell repertoires in COVID-19. Some clones are missing from TCRdb's copy, which holds only in-frame ones; the method was immunoSEQ multiplex PCR. The sample has approximately 41,000 clones, around 90% seen once. The specimen was peripheral blood. These receptors were collected from a woman older than 75 with active COVID-19.

J is TRBJ2-7 and V is TRBV28; D is uncertain. CDR1 is MDHEN, CDR2 SYDVKM, per germline. There are 11 residues in the CDR3. The V and J ends lost 10 bases and 2 bases respectively, with 9 bases between them. The CDR3 sequence is CATSLTYEQYF. The CDR3, as DNA: TGTGCCACATCGCTAACCTACGAGCAGTACTTC.

V gene TRBV4-2 combines with J gene TRBJ2-7, with 8 bases fitting TRBD1. Germline V gene sequence: CDR1 LGHNA, CDR2 YNFKEQ. The CDR3 contains 15 residues. Trimming cost V 1 base and J 2 bases; bases outside gene matches: 4. CDR3 loop: CASSQAGTGPYEQYF. CDR3 in DNA: TGTGCCAGCAGCCAAGCCGGGACAGGACCCTACGAGCAGTACTTC.

The chain joins TRBV7-6 to TRBJ2-5, with 9 bases identical to TRBD1. This CDR3 comprises 16 residues. The trim removed 0 bases at V and 9 bases at J, leaving 11 bases unmatched. Germline V gives CDR1 SGHVS, CDR2 FNYEAQ. In nucleotides, the CDR3 is TGTGCCAGCAGCTTAGCCGGAGGACAGGGGTTGAGGGCCCAGTACTTC. Translating it yields CASSLAGGQGLRAQYF.

This clone was seen just once. A read error may account for a junction end that differs from germline. The chain couples TRBV7-7 to TRBJ1-2; D gene uncertain. Looked up from germline, CDR1 is SSHAT and CDR2 is FNYEAQ (reference sequence). CDR3 length: 13 amino acids. The CDR3 loop is CASSLGVNYGYTF. The CDR3 DNA reads as TGTGCTAGCAGCTTAGGAGTTAACTATGGCTACACCTTC. The variable domain in full, completed from reference TRBV7-7 and TRBJ1-2, reads GAGVSQSPRYKVTKRGQDVTLRCDPISSHATLYWYQQALGQGPEFLTYFNYEAQPDKSGLPSDRFSAERPEGSISTLTIQRTEQRDSAMYRCASSLGVNYGYTFGSGTRLTVV.

J is TRBJ1-4 and V is TRBV6-6; 9 bases align to TRBD1. V shed 5 bases, J shed 8 bases, and the junction held 3 bases outside the gene matches. There are 13 residues in the CDR3. Germline V CDR1 and CDR2: MNHNY, SVGAGI (reference sequence). Here the CDR3 reads CASSTGGKEKLFF. CDR3 DNA: TGTGCCAGCAGTACAGGGGGCAAGGAAAAACTGTTTTTT.

The CDR3 spells CASSRLAGGYSYNEQFF. In DNA, the CDR3 is TGTGCCAGCAGCCGACTAGCGGGGGGGTACTCCTACAATGAGCAGTTCTTC. The chain carries TRBV6-6 and TRBJ2-1, with TRBD2 identical over 14 bases. V shed 6 bases, J shed 0 bases, and the junction held 4 bases outside the gene matches. The CDR3 is made up of 17 amino acids. Germline values: CDR1 MNHNY, CDR2 SVGAGI (reference sequence).

The V call is TRBV5-1, the J call TRBJ1-6, with 11 bases matching TRBD1. The CDR3 extends over 14 amino acids. J gave up 10 bases and V 4 bases, and 4 bases lay outside the gene matches. The germline V gene encodes CDR1 SGHRS and CDR2 YFSETQ. This CDR3 reads CASSPGTGGSPLHF. CDR3 DNA: TGCGCCAGCAGCCCTGGGACAGGGGGATCACCCCTCCACTTT.

This clone was detected only once. The genes are TRBV5-4 and TRBJ2-3; 12 nucleotides agree with TRBD2. CDR1 is SGHNT and CDR2 is YYREEE in the germline V gene (reference sequence). The CDR3 length is 14 residues. V dropped 4 bases and J dropped 5; count of bases not matched to a gene: 2. The CDR3 sequence: CASSPLAGGDTQYF. The CDR3 DNA sequence: TGTGCCAGCAGCCCACTAGCGGGGGGAGATACGCAGTATTTT.

V gene TRBV3-1 (or the pseudogene TRBV3-2) combines with J gene TRBJ1-5; D unclear. Germline loops: CDR1 LGHDT, CDR2 YNNKEL (reference sequence). The CDR3 is 13 residues long. The V end was cut by 1 base, the J end by 10 bases, with 11 bases between. The CDR3: CASSQGEDTPQHF. The CDR3 region has the DNA TGTGCCAGCAGCCAAGGAGAGGATACCCCCCAGCATTTT.

The chain couples TRBV7-2 to TRBJ2-7, with a tentative D call TRBD2 (5 bases). The CDR3 is made up of 14 amino acids. Trimming cost V 5 bases and J 5 bases, with 16 bases left between them. CDR1 is SGHTA, CDR2 FQGNSA, per germline. The CDR3 protein is CASSPWTGRDEQYF. The DNA for the CDR3 is TGTGCCAGCAGCCCCTGGACGGGAAGAGACGAGCAGTACTTC.

The rearrangement uses TRBV4-1 and TRBJ2-2; D gene ambiguous. Germline-derived CDR1 and CDR2 are MGHRA and YSYEKL. V lost 1 base, J lost 3 bases, and 6 bases lay in between. The CDR3 is 14 residues long. The CDR3 here is CASSQGDYTGELFF. The CDR3 DNA reads as TGCGCCAGCAGCCAAGGAGACTACACCGGGGAGCTGTTTTTT.

This clone was detected only once. The CDR3 DNA sequence: TGTGCCAGCTCACCAGGAGGTCAGATGAACACTGAAGCTTTCTTT. Encoded protein: CASSPGGQMNTEAFF. V usage is TRBV18 and J usage is TRBJ1-1; D not certain. The length of the CDR3 is 15 residues. Germline-derived CDR1 and CDR2 are KGHSH and LQKENI. Trimming pared 2 bases from V and 0 bases from J, leaving 10 bases between.

This clone came up once. The rearrangement uses TRBV7-9 and TRBJ1-1, with a weak D call TRBD1 (5 bases). The CDR3 has 13 amino acids. Between the trimmed V and J ends, which lost 1 base and 10 bases, there was a span of 13 bases. Germline CDR1 reads SEHNR; CDR2 reads FQNEAQ (reference sequence). The CDR3 DNA reads TGTGCCAGCAGCTTAGTCGGGCAGGGCGTAGCTTTCTTT. It encodes CASSLVGQGVAFF.

The rearrangement links TRBV19 to TRBJ2-6, with D uncertain. V was cut by 1 base and J by 0 bases, with 10 bases left in between. The CDR3 runs 17 residues. CDR1 is LNHDA, CDR2 SQIVND, per germline (reference sequence). The CDR3 loop reads CASSIVRDFSGANVLTF. In DNA form, the CDR3 reads TGTGCCAGTAGTATAGTTCGCGATTTCTCTGGGGCCAACGTCCTGACTTTC.

V usage is TRBV3-1 (or the pseudogene TRBV3-2) and J usage is TRBJ1-3, with D uncertain. The CDR3 covers 14 residues. The ends were cut back, 8 bases at V and 1 base at J, with 12 bases in the middle. CDR1 is LGHDT, CDR2 YNNKEL, per germline (reference sequence). For the CDR3, the DNA is TGTGCCAGCTCCCCAGCGGGTTCTGGAAACACCATATATTTT. Its translation is CASSPAGSGNTIYF.

This rearrangement joins TRBV9 to TRBJ2-3; D not resolved. Germline CDR1 and CDR2: SGDLS and YYNGEE. The CDR3 has 12 amino acids. V lost 3 bases and J 2 bases, leaving 4 bases between the germline ends. CDR3 coding DNA: TGTGCCAGCAGCGCCATCACAGATACGCAGTATTTT. Residues: CASSAITDTQYF. Filled out from reference TRBV9 and TRBJ2-3, the complete variable domain reads DSGVTQTPKHLITATGQRVTLRCSPRSGDLSVYWYQQSLDQGLQFLIQYYNGEERAKGNILERFSAQQFPDLHSELNLSSLELGDSALYFCASSAITDTQYFGPGTRLTVL.

In its sample, this clone was seen once. The rearrangement joins TRBV2 to TRBJ2-1, with TRBD2 identical over 9 bases. Germline V lookup: CDR1 SNHLY, CDR2 FYNNEI. This CDR3 region has 15 residues. V was clipped by 7 bases and J by 2 bases; unmatched bases: 6. The CDR3 protein is CASISSGGTYNEQFF. Written as DNA, the CDR3 is TGTGCCAGCATTTCAAGCGGGGGGACCTACAATGAGCAGTTCTTC.

The rearrangement links TRBV12-3 or TRBV12-4 to TRBJ2-7; D uncertain. CDR3 length: 13 residues. Trimming shortened V by 0 bases and J by 3 bases, and 6 bases separated the two germline ends. In DNA form, the CDR3 reads TGTGCCAGCAGTTTAGCGTCGGGCTACGAGCAGTACTTC. This translates into CASSLASGYEQYF.

The chain uses TRBV9 and TRBJ2-5; 7 bases align to TRBD1. The CDR3 runs 14 residues. V lost 1 base to trimming and J lost 2 bases; unmatched junction nucleotides: 2. Germline V gives CDR1 SGDLS, CDR2 YYNGEE. This CDR3 is CASSVRGPQETQYF. The CDR3 coding sequence is TGTGCCAGCAGCGTAAGGGGGCCGCAAGAGACCCAGTACTTC.

This clone was recorded only once. This chain connects TRBV12-3 or TRBV12-4 to TRBJ2-1, with 7 bases fitting TRBD2. This CDR3 has 13 amino acids. The trim removed 7 bases at V and 7 bases at J, leaving 7 bases unmatched. The CDR3 is CASTATSLNEQFF. CDR3 DNA: TGTGCCAGCACCGCGACTAGCTTGAATGAGCAGTTCTTC.

This chain joins TRBV11-2 and TRBJ2-1; 10 bases fit TRBD1. Germline CDR1 and CDR2: SGHAT and FQNNGV. This CDR3 contains 13 residues. The V gene end was trimmed by 0 bases and the J gene end by 16 bases; junction bases not matched to a gene: 6. The CDR3 loop reads CASSLDRDRGNFF. CDR3 DNA: TGTGCCAGCAGCTTAGATCGGGACAGGGGTAACTTCTTC.

V is TRBV19 and J is TRBJ1-4, with D possibly matching TRBD1 (5 bases). Trimming cost V 6 bases and J 7 bases, with 21 bases left between them. The CDR3 consists of 16 residues. Germline loops: CDR1 LNHDA, CDR2 SQIVND (reference sequence). The CDR3 sequence is CASRPFGDPGVEKLFF. The CDR3 DNA is TGTGCCAGTAGACCCTTCGGCGACCCGGGGGTTGAAAAACTGTTTTTT. The entire variable domain, with the rest obtained from reference TRBV19 and TRBJ1-4, is as follows: DGGITQSPKYLFRKEGQNVTLSCEQNLNHDAMYWYRQDPGQGLRLIYYSQIVNDFQKGDIAEGYSVSREKKESFPLTVTSAQKNPTAFYLCASRPFGDPGVEKLFFGSGTQLSVL.

The chain couples TRBV6-5 to TRBJ1-5, with TRBD1 as a possible D gene (6 bases). Germline CDR1 MNHEY, CDR2 SVGAGI. This CDR3 has 15 residues. With 7 bases removed from V and 3 bases from J, the gap between germline ends came to 16 bases. CDR3 sequence reads: CASTRSDSYNQPQHF. CDR3 bases: TGTGCCAGCACCCGGTCGGACAGTTACAATCAGCCCCAGCATTTT.

The chain carries TRBV18 and TRBJ2-1, with TRBD1 matching over 10 bases. V lost 3 bases and J lost 7; bases outside the gene matches: 9. Per germline, CDR1 KGHSH and CDR2 LQKENI. This CDR3 has 16 amino acids. In nucleotides, the CDR3 is TGTGCCAGCTCACCTCAACCGGGACAGGGGACGAATGAGCAGTTCTTC. Translation: CASSPQPGQGTNEQFF.

This clone has a single count. The chain couples TRBV6-5 to TRBJ1-2, with a possible D match to TRBD1 (6 bases). The CDR3 consists of 14 residues. V gave up 10 bases and J gave up 4 bases, with 19 bases separating them. CDR1 and CDR2 (germline): MNHEY, SVGAGI. The CDR3 spells CATYHRGGPYGYTF. CDR3 DNA: TGTGCCACTTACCACCGCGGGGGGCCCTATGGCTACACCTTC.

V and J are TRBV3-1 (or the pseudogene TRBV3-2) and TRBJ1-1, with 7 bases aligning to TRBD1. Per the germline V gene, CDR1 is LGHDT and CDR2 is YNNKEL (reference sequence). The CDR3 is 16 residues long. J lost 2 bases, V lost 1 base, and 7 bases had no gene match. The CDR3 sequence is CASSQVGNRGNTEAFF. DNA of the CDR3: TGTGCCAGCAGCCAAGTCGGGAACAGGGGCAACACTGAAGCTTTCTTT.

The rearrangement links TRBV15 to TRBJ2-5, with TRBD2 as a possible D gene (6 bases). V lost 0 bases, J lost 3 bases, and 17 bases lay in between. Per germline, CDR1 LNHNV and CDR2 YYDKDF (reference sequence). This CDR3 is 17 amino acids long. In DNA form, the CDR3 reads TGTGCCACCAGCAGAGATCACGTACTAGCTCTGGAAGAGACCCAGTACTTC. It specifies CATSRDHVLALEETQYF.

This clone was detected only a few times. This chain links TRBV30 with TRBJ2-7, with D possibly being TRBD1 (6 bases). CDR3 length: 15 residues. CDR1 and CDR2 (germline): GTSNPN, SVGIG (reference sequence). V lost 2 bases to trimming and J lost 0 bases, with 14 bases between them. The CDR3 DNA is TGTGCCTGGAGTAGGGGGTCGGGGAGCTCCTACGAGCAGTACTTC. Translating it yields CAWSRGSGSSYEQYF. The entire variable domain, with the rest obtained from reference TRBV30 and TRBJ2-7, is as follows: SQTIHQWPATLVQPVGSPLSLECTVEGTSNPNLYWYRQAAGRGLQLLFYSVGIGQISSEVPQNLSASRPQDRQFILSSKKLLLSDSGFYLCAWSRGSGSSYEQYFGPGTRLTVT.